Below, 19 T cell receptor beta chains from the same sample are listed, as sequenced in a study of T cell repertoires in cytomegalovirus infection. For these receptors, no antigen is known. Each CDR3 protein gets one entry after TCRdb re-called the reads with MiXCR. Of around 130,000 distinct CDR3 sequences in the sample, more than 20% were seen once. What was sequenced was PBMCs, sequenced either directly or after in vitro stimulation (not recorded which). Every receptor here comes from a human donor in good health (CMV status not recorded). Some clones in this sample may be carry-over from other donors' samples.

This clonotype occurred a few times. The rearrangement uses TRBV6-1 and TRBJ2-5, with 8 bases aligning to TRBD2. The germline V gene encodes CDR1 MNHNS and CDR2 SASEGT. Trimming removed 4 bases from V and 0 bases from J; junction bases left unmatched: 10. The CDR3 has 17 residues. As DNA, the CDR3 is TGTGCCAGCAGTGGGGTCCGGGAGGGGAAATACCAAGAGACCCAGTACTTC. It translates to CASSGVREGKYQETQYF.

V gene TRBV10-3 combines with J gene TRBJ2-1, with 9 bases fitting TRBD2. The CDR3 loop spans 14 amino acids. Germline lookup yields CDR1 ENHRY and CDR2 SYGVKD. The junction had 9 bases not matched to a gene; V was cut back by 6 bases and J by 9 bases. The CDR3, as DNA: TGTGCCATCAGGGGAATAGCGGGGGCAGGTGAGCAGTTCTTC. Protein: CAIRGIAGAGEQFF.

V usage is TRBV24-1 and J usage is TRBJ2-2; 11 bases match TRBD2. V gave up 9 bases and J gave up 2 bases; unmatched junction bases: 10. The CDR3 runs to 17 residues. Germline lookup yields CDR1 KGHDR and CDR2 SFDVKD. CDR3 sequence: CATRGTSGEGNTGELFF. The CDR3 nucleotides are TGTGCCACCCGAGGGACTAGCGGCGAGGGTAACACCGGGGAGCTGTTTTTT.

The chain links TRBV7-4 to TRBJ1-1, with a possible D match to TRBD1 (6 bases). The CDR3 sequence is 14 residues long. Germline-derived CDR1 and CDR2 are SGHVT and SQSDAQ. The V gene lost 1 base and the J gene lost 5 bases, with 11 bases spanning the gap. The CDR3 reads CASSLGGGGTEAFF. CDR3 DNA sequence: TGTGCCAGCAGCTTAGGAGGGGGAGGGACTGAAGCTTTCTTT.

This clonotype was found a few times. CDR3 DNA: TGTGCCAGCAGTTACGAGGCAGCGAACACTGAAGCTTTCTTT. It encodes CASSYEAANTEAFF. The chain couples TRBV6-1 to TRBJ1-1; D is uncertain. Looked up from germline, CDR1 is MNHNS and CDR2 is SASEGT. Trimming took 5 bases from V and 1 from J, leaving 11 bases between them. This CDR3 has 14 residues.

This clonotype was detected only a few times. J is TRBJ1-2 and V is TRBV6-2 or TRBV6-3; D ambiguous. This CDR3 has 13 amino acids. V lost 6 bases and J 4 bases, leaving 12 bases between the germline ends. Looked up from germline, CDR1 is MNHEY and CDR2 is SVGEGT. In DNA, the CDR3 is TGTGCCAGCAGACTTACTCCCCTCTATGGCTACACCTTC. Translated: CASRLTPLYGYTF.

The rearrangement joins TRBV19 to TRBJ2-3, with D maybe TRBD1 (6 bases). With 3 bases removed from V and 3 bases from J, the gap between germline ends came to 13 bases. This CDR3 comprises 15 residues. In germline, CDR1 is LNHDA, CDR2 SQIVND (reference sequence). CDR3 protein: CASSMRNRVTDTQYF. The DNA of the CDR3 is TGTGCCAGTAGTATGAGGAACAGGGTAACAGATACGCAGTATTTT.

The chain is built from TRBV28 and TRBJ1-5; no definite D call. The CDR3 extends over 12 amino acids. CDR1 and CDR2 (germline): MDHEN, SYDVKM. V lost 6 bases and J 6 bases, leaving 9 bases between the germline ends. The CDR3 DNA sequence: TGTGCCAGCAGGGACCCAGTTCAGCCCCAGCATTTT. Its protein is CASRDPVQPQHF.

This clonotype was detected ten times or more. This chain joins TRBV14 and TRBJ2-1; D perhaps matches TRBD2 (6 bases). V was trimmed by 5 bases and J by 9 bases, leaving 23 bases between them. The CDR3 runs 16 residues. The germline gives CDR1 SGHDN, CDR2 FVKESK. The CDR3 protein is CASSLGPGLLPGEQFF. CDR3 in DNA: TGTGCCAGCAGCTTGGGCCCGGGACTCCTACCCGGTGAGCAGTTCTTC.

This clonotype was detected ten times or more. The chain carries TRBV7-9 and TRBJ1-4; tentatively, D is TRBD1 (6 bases). Germline CDR1 SEHNR, CDR2 FQNEAQ (reference sequence). V lost 3 bases and J lost 0, with 11 bases in between. The CDR3 has 16 residues. The CDR3 sequence: CASSLAGATTNEKLFF. CDR3 nucleotide sequence: TGTGCCAGCAGCTTGGCAGGGGCAACAACTAATGAAAAACTGTTTTTT.

The chain joins TRBV28 to TRBJ2-1, with 8 nucleotides matching TRBD1. Germline V gene sequence: CDR1 MDHEN, CDR2 SYDVKM. The CDR3 consists of 14 residues. Unmatched junction bases numbered 4, after V lost 3 bases and J lost 6 bases. The CDR3 sequence: CASSFRTGSNEQFF. As DNA, the CDR3 is TGTGCCAGCAGTTTCCGGACAGGGAGCAATGAGCAGTTCTTC.

The CDR3 coding sequence is TGTGCCAGCAGTGAACGACAGGGGGACCAAGAGACCCAGTACTTC. Protein sequence: CASSERQGDQETQYF. The chain couples TRBV2 to TRBJ2-5; 9 bases are shared with TRBD1. Germline-derived CDR1 and CDR2 are SNHLY and FYNNEI. V shed 2 bases, J shed 0 bases, and the junction held 1 base outside the gene matches. This CDR3 is built from 15 residues.

This clonotype was detected only a few times. The rearrangement links TRBV12-5 to TRBJ2-2; unclear D gene. Trimming took 3 bases from V and 1 from J, leaving 9 bases between them. This CDR3 has 15 amino acids. Germline values: CDR1 LGHNT, CDR2 FRNRAP. The CDR3 spells CASGLSWRNTGELFF. The CDR3 DNA reads as TGTGCTAGTGGTTTAAGTTGGCGGAACACCGGGGAGCTGTTTTTT.

The V call is TRBV4-3, the J call TRBJ1-1; D is possibly TRBD1 (6 bases). This CDR3 is built from 15 residues. Trimming took 0 bases from V and 8 from J, leaving 16 bases between them. Looked up from germline, CDR1 is LGHNA and CDR2 is YSLEER. For the CDR3, the DNA is TGCGCCAGCAGCCAAGATCCTCAGGGGTTTACCGAAGCTTTCTTT. Translation: CASSQDPQGFTEAFF.

This chain links TRBV28 with TRBJ2-3, with 9 bases identical to TRBD1. From germline, CDR1 is MDHEN and CDR2 SYDVKM. The CDR3 sequence is 13 residues long. Unmatched junction bases numbered 5, after V lost 5 bases and J lost 8 bases. The CDR3: CASSGQGRGTQYF. The CDR3 DNA reads as TGTGCCAGCAGTGGACAGGGGCGGGGTACGCAGTATTTT.

The chain carries TRBV7-8 and TRBJ2-1, with 8 bases aligning to TRBD2. Germline assignment: CDR1 SGHVS and CDR2 FQNEAQ. The CDR3 length is 16 residues. J was trimmed by 1 base and V by 5 bases; bases with no gene match: 7. The chain's CDR3 is CASSRGIAGSYNEQFF. The CDR3 DNA follows: TGTGCCAGCAGCAGAGGTATAGCGGGATCCTACAATGAGCAGTTCTTC. Full variable domain (remainder filled in from reference TRBV7-8 and TRBJ2-1): GAGVSQSPRYKVAKRGQDVALRCDPISGHVSLFWYQQALGQGPEFLTYFQNEAQLDKSGLPSDRFFAERPEGSVSTLKIQRTQQEDSAVYLCASSRGIAGSYNEQFFGPGTRLTVL.

This clonotype occurred a few times. The chain combines TRBV30 with TRBJ2-3; 8 nucleotides match TRBD1. The CDR3 is made up of 15 amino acids. The V gene end was trimmed by 3 bases and the J gene end by 6 bases; junction bases not matched to a gene: 11. Germline-derived CDR1 and CDR2 are GTSNPN and SVGIG (reference sequence). CDR3 loop: CAWRSTGGSWDTQYF. The CDR3 DNA reads TGTGCCTGGAGGAGCACAGGGGGGAGCTGGGATACGCAGTATTTT.

This clonotype was picked up many times. The chain couples TRBV20-1 to TRBJ2-1; 13 positions agree with TRBD2. This CDR3 comprises 17 residues. The germline gives CDR1 DFQATT, CDR2 SNEGSKA (reference sequence). Losses at the gene ends were 6 bases for V and 5 bases for J; bases not matched to a gene: 13. The DNA of the CDR3 is TGCAGTGCGTACGTGGCGACTAGCGGGAGGCTGGACAATGAGCAGTTCTTC. This sequence encodes CSAYVATSGRLDNEQFF.

J is TRBJ2-3 and V is TRBV9; 7 positions match TRBD2. Germline V gene sequence: CDR1 SGDLS, CDR2 YYNGEE. The trim removed 0 bases at V and 0 bases at J, leaving 7 bases unmatched. The CDR3 is 17 residues long. The CDR3 DNA sequence: TGTGCCAGCAGCGTAGCTACCGCGGGAGTCAGCACAGATACGCAGTATTTT. This sequence encodes CASSVATAGVSTDTQYF. Full variable domain (outside the CDR3, taken from reference TRBV9 and TRBJ2-3): DSGVTQTPKHLITATGQRVTLRCSPRSGDLSVYWYQQSLDQGLQFLIQYYNGEERAKGNILERFSAQQFPDLHSELNLSSLELGDSALYFCASSVATAGVSTDTQYFGPGTRLTVL.